These T cell receptor beta chains were read from a single sample in a study of blood T cell repertoires in COVID-19. Here immunoSEQ multiplex PCR was the method, and the copy in TCRdb shows in-frame clones only, minus some. The sample includes tens of thousands of clones, 70% to 80% of them seen just once. What was sequenced was peripheral blood. The source is a human donor in a cohort sampled during active COVID-19. Each CDR3 is given with its conserved first and last residue. D genes are given only for firm matches. Expanded clones get a size class; other rows say once, few or many, or leave the size out.

V gene	D gene	clone size	J gene	CDR3 DNA	CDR3 protein
TRBV7-3	TRBD1	few	TRBJ2-3	TGTGCCAGCAGACTTATGGGACAGGGTACTGATACGCAGTATTTT	CASRLMGQGTDTQYF
TRBV29-1	-	-	TRBJ2-3	TGCAGCGTCCAATTTGGGGCCACAGATACGCAGTATTTT	CSVQFGATDTQYF
TRBV29-1	-	-	TRBJ1-2	TGCAGCCTGTCCAAACAGCCGATTGGCTACACCTTC	CSLSKQPIGYTF
TRBV14	-	-	TRBJ2-3	TGTGCCAGCAGCCAAGATCGGGGGTTGGCAGATACGCAGTATTTT	CASSQDRGLADTQYF
TRBV19	TRBD2	few	TRBJ2-1	TGTGCCAGTCAGGAGGGACTAGCGATCTACAATGAGCAGTTCTTC	CASQEGLAIYNEQFF
TRBV20-1	TRBD1	-	TRBJ1-4	TGCAGTGCGAGACAGGGGGAAAAACTGTTTTTT	CSARQGEKLFF
TRBV5-1	-	-	TRBJ2-1	TGCGCCAGCATGCGGCGGGATGGTGGGAATGAGCAGTTCTTC	CASMRRDGGNEQFF
TRBV11-3	-	-	TRBJ2-7	TGTGCCAGCAGCTTAGAGAGTGGGCACACGTACGAGCAGTACTTC	CASSLESGHTYEQYF
TRBV20-1	-	-	TRBJ1-2	TGCAGTGCTAGTCCAGTTACCCGGGGCTATGGCTACACCTTC	CSASPVTRGYGYTF
TRBV7-3	-	-	TRBJ2-1	TGTGCCAGCAGTGATGGTGGGCCCTACAATGAGCAGTTCTTC	CASSDGGPYNEQFF
TRBV18	-	-	TRBJ1-2	TGTGCCAGCTCACCAGACAGGCGAGGCGGCTACACCTTC	CASSPDRRGGYTF
TRBV3-1/TRBV3-2	-	few	TRBJ2-3	TGTGCCAGCAGCCAAGGTTGGGGCCTGGATACGCAGTATTTT	CASSQGWGLDTQYF
TRBV9	-	-	TRBJ2-7	TGTGCCAGCAGCGTAGAGGGCGGGCTCTCCTACGAGCAGTACTTC	CASSVEGGLSYEQYF
TRBV11-1	-	-	TRBJ1-1	TGTGCCAGCAGCCCGAGAAACACTGAAGCTTTCTTT	CASSPRNTEAFF
TRBV24-1	TRBD1	-	TRBJ2-3	TGTGCCACCAGTCCGGACAGGGAAAAAAGGGATACGCAGTATTTT	CATSPDREKRDTQYF
TRBV5-1	TRBD1	few	TRBJ2-2	TGCGCCAGCAACACAGGGGTGGCGGGGGAGCTGTTTTTT	CASNTGVAGELFF
TRBV7-9	-	-	TRBJ1-2	TGCGCCAGCAGCTTATGTGAGGGTCGCTATGGCTACACCTTC	CASSLCEGRYGYTF
TRBV28	TRBD2	-	TRBJ2-5	TGTGCCAGCAGTTTATGGCTAGCGGGGGGACAAGAGACCCAGTACTTC	CASSLWLAGGQETQYF
TRBV7-9	TRBD1	-	TRBJ1-1	TGTGCCAGCAGCCCACCGGGACAGGGGAACACTGAAGCTTTCTTT	CASSPPGQGNTEAFF
TRBV5-1	-	-	TRBJ2-7	TGCGCCAGCAGTTTAGAGTCTGGTTACAGCTACGAGCAGTACTTC	CASSLESGYSYEQYF
TRBV11-2	TRBD1	-	TRBJ2-1	TGTGCCAGCAGCCGAATACCCCGCTCCGGGACAGGGAAGAACAATGAGCAGTTCTTC	CASSRIPRSGTGKNNEQFF
TRBV21-1	-	-	TRBJ2-5	-	CASSKVWGGGTETQYF
TRBV5-4	-	-	TRBJ1-5	TGTGCCAGCAGCCCGGACAGTCCTCAGCCCCAGCATTTT	CASSPDSPQPQHF
TRBV7-2	-	-	TRBJ2-7	TGTGCCAGCAGCCCCCAGGGCGGTTACGCCTACGAGCAGTACTTC	CASSPQGGYAYEQYF
TRBV6-6	TRBD2	-	TRBJ2-3	TGTGCCAGTAGCGGGAGCCGTGGCACAGATACGCAGTATTTT	CASSGSRGTDTQYF
TRBV11-2	-	-	TRBJ1-3	TGTGCCAGCAGCTTAGTGCTAGGGGGTCCTGGAAACACCATATATTTT	CASSLVLGGPGNTIYF
TRBV28	TRBD1	-	TRBJ1-2	TGTGCCAGCACCATAGGGGGACAGGGTTTATATGGCTACACCTTC	CASTIGGQGLYGYTF
TRBV14	-	once	TRBJ1-6	TGTGCCAGCAGCCAAGAAACCTACCTAGGTTCACCCCTCCACTTT	CASSQETYLGSPLHF
TRBV24-1	-	-	TRBJ2-1	TGTGCCACCAGTGATCCCGTATCGGAGCAGTTCTTC	CATSDPVSEQFF
TRBV7-2	TRBD2	-	TRBJ2-1	TGTGCCAGCAGCCCTAGCGGGAGGTTGGGTGAGCAGTTCTTC	CASSPSGRLGEQFF
TRBV7-2	-	-	TRBJ2-1	TGTGCCAGCGGGGGTGAAGGGACAACCTACAATGAGCAGTTCTTC	CASGGEGTTYNEQFF
TRBV18	-	once	TRBJ2-7	TGTGCCAGCTCACCATCCTTCTACGAGCAGTACTTC	CASSPSFYEQYF
TRBV7-3	-	few	TRBJ2-3	TGTGCCAGCAGCTTAAATCGCGCCACAGATACGCAGTATTTT	CASSLNRATDTQYF
TRBV9	-	few	TRBJ2-1	TGTGCCAGCAGGGGAATAGGGGCTGAGCAGTTCTTC	CASRGIGAEQFF
TRBV2	-	few	TRBJ2-7	TGTGCCAGCAGGACATCGTCGGGGGTGGGCGAGCAGTACTTC	CASRTSSGVGEQYF
TRBV7-7	TRBD2	-	TRBJ2-5	TGTGCCAGCAGCAGACTAGCGGGAGGGCCGGAGACCCAGTACTTC	CASSRLAGGPETQYF
TRBV5-1	-	-	TRBJ1-1	TGCGCCAGCAGCGTCGAGGGCGGCACTGAAGCTTTCTTT	CASSVEGGTEAFF
TRBV5-6	TRBD1	-	TRBJ1-5	TGTGCCAGCAGCCAATACAGGGGGGCTGGAGGCAATCAGCCCCAGCATTTT	CASSQYRGAGGNQPQHF
TRBV6-6	-	-	TRBJ1-5	TGTGCCAGCAGTTACAAGGAGGTCCCCAGGCCCCAGCATTTT	CASSYKEVPRPQHF
TRBV12-3/TRBV12-4	-	once	TRBJ2-1	TGTGCCAGCAGTTTAGGAGGGCCAAATGAGCAGTTCTTC	CASSLGGPNEQFF
TRBV28	-	-	TRBJ1-5	TGTGCCAGCAGTTCTGGCGGGGTGCGGCCCCAGCATTTT	CASSSGGVRPQHF
TRBV5-4	TRBD2	-	TRBJ2-5	TGTGCCAGCAGTTATAGCGGGACTCAAGAGACCCAGTACTTC	CASSYSGTQETQYF
TRBV30	TRBD1	-	TRBJ2-2	TGTGCCTGGAGTTCGGGACAGGGAAACACCGGGGAGCTGTTTTTT	CAWSSGQGNTGELFF
TRBV7-6	-	-	TRBJ1-6	TGTGCCAGCAGCCCGGACAGTTATAATTCACCCCTCCACTTT	CASSPDSYNSPLHF
TRBV6-1	-	once	TRBJ2-3	TGTGCCAGCAGTGATAGACCGCGGGGCACAGATACGCAGTATTTT	CASSDRPRGTDTQYF
TRBV6-5	-	-	TRBJ1-1	TGTGCCAGCAGGAACCCCGGAGGCACTGAAGCTTTCTTT	CASRNPGGTEAFF
TRBV3-1/TRBV3-2	-	-	TRBJ1-4	TGTGCCAGCAGCCGCGGTAATGAAAAACTGTTTTTT	CASSRGNEKLFF
TRBV19	-	-	TRBJ2-7	TGTGCCAGTAGTATGAAGGCGGGAGAGCAGTACTTC	CASSMKAGEQYF
TRBV4-3	TRBD1	-	TRBJ1-4	TGCGCCAGCAGCCGCAAACAGGGGGATAATGAAAAACTGTTTTTT	CASSRKQGDNEKLFF
TRBV30	TRBD2	-	TRBJ2-1	TGTGCCTGGGATACTAGCGGGGGTTACAATGAGCAGTTCTTC	CAWDTSGGYNEQFF
TRBV5-6	-	-	TRBJ1-6	TGTGCCAGCAGCTTGAGAGCTGCTGCCTTTTCTTCACCCCTCCACTTT	CASSLRAAAFSSPLHF
TRBV27	TRBD2	-	TRBJ2-7	TGTGCCAGCAGTTTAGGACTAGCGGCCTACGAGCAGTACTTC	CASSLGLAAYEQYF
TRBV6-5	-	-	TRBJ1-5	TGTGCCAGCAGTTACGACAGGACTTCCAATCAGCCCCAGCATTTT	CASSYDRTSNQPQHF
TRBV4-3	TRBD2	-	TRBJ2-3	TGCGCCAGCAGCCAAGGACTTGGGAGGGCCTGGGCAGATACGCAGTATTTT	CASSQGLGRAWADTQYF